This is a list of T cell receptor beta chains from one sample in a study of OX40 agonist ivuxolimab in advanced cancers. TCRdb's table, derived via immunoSEQ multiplex PCR, lists solely in-frame clones and lacks some. Among 50,000 to 75,000 clones listed, approximately 86% were seen once. The sample here was CD4+ or CD8+ T cells sorted from blood, taken in a trial of the OX40 agonist ivuxolimab. These receptors were taken from an adult with an advanced solid tumor such as melanoma, head and neck, liver or kidney cancer. CDR3s include the opening cysteine and the closing phenylalanine or tryptophan. Fields, in order: J gene, D gene, V gene, CDR3 protein. D genes are given only for firm matches.

J gene: TRBJ1-1
D gene: -
V gene: TRBV6-5
CDR3 protein: CASSYSSVNTEAFF

J gene: TRBJ1-2
D gene: TRBD1
V gene: TRBV5-1
CDR3 protein: CASSLRGQGNYGYTF

J gene: TRBJ1-1
D gene: -
V gene: TRBV5-1
CDR3 protein: CASREWRVDTEAFF

J gene: TRBJ2-5
D gene: -
V gene: TRBV6-1
CDR3 protein: CASNGQPHQETQYF

J gene: TRBJ1-4
D gene: TRBD1
V gene: TRBV9
CDR3 protein: CASSTGTSGGEKLFF

J gene: TRBJ1-3
D gene: TRBD1
V gene: TRBV6-1
CDR3 protein: CASKTGLEGNTIYF

J gene: TRBJ1-5
D gene: TRBD1
V gene: TRBV18
CDR3 protein: CASSASGARGLQPQHF

J gene: TRBJ2-5
D gene: -
V gene: TRBV5-1
CDR3 protein: CASSLGSAGETQYF

J gene: TRBJ2-1
D gene: TRBD2
V gene: TRBV6-5
CDR3 protein: CASSYGIAGGYNEQFF

J gene: TRBJ1-4
D gene: -
V gene: TRBV6-1
CDR3 protein: CASRSGAYEKLFF

J gene: TRBJ1-2
D gene: -
V gene: TRBV11-2
CDR3 protein: CASSSRRALYGYTF

J gene: TRBJ1-1
D gene: -
V gene: TRBV6-1
CDR3 protein: CATSLVNTEAFF

J gene: TRBJ2-5
D gene: -
V gene: TRBV5-5
CDR3 protein: CASSLLGGETQYF

J gene: TRBJ2-7
D gene: TRBD1
V gene: TRBV27
CDR3 protein: CASSLRSVGTGSHEQYF

J gene: TRBJ2-1
D gene: TRBD2
V gene: TRBV5-1
CDR3 protein: CASRAAGGISYNEQFF

J gene: TRBJ2-4
D gene: -
V gene: TRBV11-2
CDR3 protein: CASSLQGGTSYF

J gene: TRBJ1-4
D gene: -
V gene: TRBV10-3
CDR3 protein: CAISDNWQGTEKLFF

J gene: TRBJ1-1
D gene: -
V gene: TRBV4-1
CDR3 protein: CASSHNRVVNEVAEAFF

J gene: TRBJ2-3
D gene: -
V gene: TRBV29-1
CDR3 protein: CSVGRTDTDTQYF

J gene: TRBJ1-1
D gene: -
V gene: TRBV7-8
CDR3 protein: CASSLSIFRVAEAFF

J gene: TRBJ1-5
D gene: -
V gene: TRBV5-1
CDR3 protein: CASSPVSNQPQHF

J gene: TRBJ2-5
D gene: -
V gene: TRBV18
CDR3 protein: CASSPSAAEGETQYF

J gene: TRBJ1-1
D gene: -
V gene: TRBV10-3
CDR3 protein: CAISEHGGPGKYGAFF

J gene: TRBJ2-1
D gene: -
V gene: TRBV5-1
CDR3 protein: CASSPPSRGRGEQFF

J gene: TRBJ1-1
D gene: -
V gene: TRBV10-3
CDR3 protein: CAISDLGGRNTEAFF

J gene: TRBJ1-2
D gene: -
V gene: TRBV18
CDR3 protein: CASSPPSGGGPYGYTF

J gene: TRBJ2-2
D gene: -
V gene: TRBV28
CDR3 protein: CASRLGWDGELFF

J gene: TRBJ1-6
D gene: -
V gene: TRBV15
CDR3 protein: CATSRDRSNSPLHF

J gene: TRBJ2-7
D gene: -
V gene: TRBV19
CDR3 protein: CASSIGGSSYEQYF

J gene: TRBJ2-1
D gene: TRBD1
V gene: TRBV5-4
CDR3 protein: CASSSKQGAYYNEQFF

J gene: TRBJ1-5
D gene: -
V gene: TRBV7-8
CDR3 protein: CASSPGPTFWGNQPQHF

J gene: TRBJ2-3
D gene: -
V gene: TRBV2
CDR3 protein: CASSAWGSYTDTQYF